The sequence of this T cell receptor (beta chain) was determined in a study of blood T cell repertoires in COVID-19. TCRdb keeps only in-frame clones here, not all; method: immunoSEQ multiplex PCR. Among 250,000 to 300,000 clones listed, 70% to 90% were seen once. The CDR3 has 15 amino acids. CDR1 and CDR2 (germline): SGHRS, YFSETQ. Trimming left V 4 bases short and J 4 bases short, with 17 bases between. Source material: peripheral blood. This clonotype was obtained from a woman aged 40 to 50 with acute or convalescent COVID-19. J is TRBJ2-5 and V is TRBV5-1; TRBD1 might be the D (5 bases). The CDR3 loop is CASSEDTPLGETQYF. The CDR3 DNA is TGCGCCAGCAGCGAGGACACCCCCCTGGGAGAGACCCAGTACTTC.